Listed here are 18 T cell receptor beta chains from one sample, sequenced in a study of blood T cells in healthy people across ages. A sample-barcoded 5' primer and a J-beta primer mix were used in a second PCR of roughly 6 to 12 cycles. TCRdb re-called the 5' RACE reads through MiXCR, storing one row per CDR3 protein. The sample holds about 670,000 distinct CDR3 sequences, less than 45% seen once. Input material: blood. The receptors stem from a man older than 75 in good health.

The rearrangement uses TRBV4-1 and TRBJ2-1; 11 nucleotides match TRBD2. This CDR3 comprises 15 residues. Germline CDR1 and CDR2: MGHRA and YSYEKL. Trimming at V came to 1 base and at J to 7 bases, leaving 3 bases not matched to a gene. The CDR3 DNA sequence: TGCGCCAGCAGCCAAGGAACTAGCGGGGGTAATGAGCAGTTCTTC. Encoded protein: CASSQGTSGGNEQFF.

CDR3 sequence reads: CSARFLAGPASTDTQYF. The DNA for the CDR3 is TGCAGTGCTAGATTCTTAGCGGGGCCCGCTAGCACAGATACGCAGTATTTT. The rearrangement links TRBV20-1 to TRBJ2-3, with 8 bases aligning to TRBD2. The CDR3 length is 17 residues. V trimming: 2 bases; J trimming: 0 bases; junction bases outside the gene matches: 10. The germline CDR1 and CDR2 sequences are DFQATT and SNEGSKA (reference sequence).

Remarks on this clonotype: Being one base from a much bigger clone, this may be a read error. V gene TRBV7-2 combines with J gene TRBJ1-5, with D hard to call. The CDR3 totals 15 residues. The germline CDR1 and CDR2 sequences are SGHTA and FQGNSA. The V gene lost 3 bases and the J gene lost 4 bases, with 13 bases spanning the gap. The DNA of the CDR3 is TGTGCCAGCAGCTTTTTACGGCAGGAAAATCAGCCCCAGCATTTT. Residues: CASSFLRQENQPQHF.

This chain joins TRBV2 and TRBJ2-7; 9 nucleotides match TRBD1. This CDR3 region has 14 residues. V shed 7 bases, J shed 1 base, and the junction held 5 bases outside the gene matches. Germline V CDR1 and CDR2: SNHLY, FYNNEI. The CDR3 here is CASIWTGVSYEQYF. CDR3 nucleotides: TGTGCCAGCATCTGGACAGGGGTGTCCTACGAGCAGTACTTC.

This clonotype was observed a handful of times. The rearrangement joins TRBV7-2 to TRBJ2-7; D may be TRBD2 (5 bases). The V end lost 0 bases, the J end lost 3 bases, and 15 bases lay between the germline ends. Germline-derived CDR1 and CDR2 are SGHTA and FQGNSA. The CDR3 contains 16 residues. Written as DNA, the CDR3 is TGTGCCAGCAGCTTAGCGGGCAACTTCGGGAACTACGAGCAGTACTTC. Its protein product is CASSLAGNFGNYEQYF.

This clonotype was observed once. This chain joins TRBV6-1 and TRBJ2-4, with a weak D call TRBD1 (7 bases). In germline, CDR1 is MNHNS, CDR2 SASEGT. This CDR3 contains 22 residues. The V end was cut by 5 bases, the J end by 0 bases, with 32 bases between. CDR3 amino acids: CASSTVTGNFGGMLIAKNIQYF. As DNA, the CDR3 is TGTGCCAGCAGTACGGTGACAGGGAATTTCGGAGGGATGCTAATAGCCAAAAACATTCAGTACTTC.

This clonotype was seen a few times. V is TRBV20-1 and J is TRBJ1-2, with a possible D match to TRBD1 (6 bases). Germline V gene lookup returns CDR1 DFQATT and CDR2 SNEGSKA (reference sequence). The CDR3 extends over 12 amino acids. V dropped 6 bases and J dropped 8 bases, with 16 bases sitting between them. The CDR3, as DNA: TGCAGTGCCAATACCGGGACATTCGGCTACACCTTC. Amino acids: CSANTGTFGYTF.

This CDR3 is CASIYSGGTGELFF. For the CDR3, the DNA is TGTGCCAGCATTTATAGCGGGGGCACCGGGGAGCTGTTTTTT. The rearrangement uses TRBV6-6 and TRBJ2-2, with TRBD2 matching 9 bases. Germline assignment: CDR1 MNHNY and CDR2 SVGAGI (reference sequence). The length of the CDR3 is 14 residues. Unmatched junction bases numbered 4, after V lost 7 bases and J lost 4 bases.

Many counts were recorded for this clonotype. The genes are TRBV9 and TRBJ1-1, with no clear D. Trimming cost V 0 bases and J 4 bases, with 7 bases left between them. Germline V gives CDR1 SGDLS, CDR2 YYNGEE. CDR3 length: 13 residues. CDR3 sequence (DNA): TGTGCCAGCAGCGTAGGATTAGTCACTGAAGCTTTCTTT. Translation: CASSVGLVTEAFF.

The CDR3 spells CASSQDPGAHSHEQFF. CDR3 in DNA: TGTGCCAGCAGCCAAGATCCGGGAGCACATTCCCATGAGCAGTTCTTC. The chain has TRBV3-1 and TRBJ2-1; D might be TRBD2 (6 bases). Trimming left V 0 bases short and J 8 bases short, with 17 bases between. CDR1 and CDR2 from the germline V gene are LGHDT and YNNKEL (reference sequence). The CDR3 spans 16 residues.

The chain employs TRBV6-2 or TRBV6-3 and TRBJ2-1; 12 bases are shared with TRBD2. The CDR3 has 16 amino acids. V lost 6 bases to trimming and J lost 3 bases; unmatched junction nucleotides: 6. Germline V CDR1 and CDR2: MNHEY, SVGEGT. The CDR3, as DNA: TGTGCCAGCAGACGACTAGCGGGGGAGAACTACAATGAGCAGTTCTTC. It yields the protein CASRRLAGENYNEQFF.

In its sample, this clonotype was seen a few times. This rearrangement joins TRBV2 to TRBJ2-6; 7 bases fit TRBD1. Losses at the gene ends were 8 bases for V and 4 bases for J; bases not matched to a gene: 5. This CDR3 contains 14 residues. Looked up from germline, CDR1 is SNHLY and CDR2 is FYNNEI. The CDR3 here is CASYQGVGANVLTF. For the CDR3, the DNA is TGTGCCAGCTACCAGGGGGTCGGGGCCAACGTCCTGACTTTC.

This chain connects TRBV7-2 to TRBJ2-7; 11 bases line up with TRBD2. This CDR3 spans 16 amino acids. CDR1 is SGHTA, CDR2 FQGNSA, per germline. V was pared by 1 base and J by 1 base, with 3 bases of the junction left unmatched. The CDR3 spells CASSLGLAGGSYEQYF. CDR3 nucleotides: TGTGCCAGCAGCTTAGGCCTAGCGGGAGGATCCTACGAGCAGTACTTC.

In its sample, this clonotype was seen many times. The chain employs TRBV29-1 and TRBJ2-3; the D gene is possibly TRBD2 (5 bases). The germline V gene has CDR1 SQVTM and CDR2 ANQGSEA. V lost 3 bases to trimming and J lost 5 bases, with 6 bases between them. The CDR3 sequence is 11 residues long. The CDR3 spells CSVDRGDTQYF. CDR3 nucleotide sequence: TGCAGCGTTGATCGGGGAGATACGCAGTATTTT.

The chain has TRBV7-2 and TRBJ2-5; TRBD2 might be the D (7 bases). The ends were cut back, 1 base at V and 4 bases at J, with 16 bases in the middle. CDR3 length: 16 amino acids. Germline CDR1 and CDR2: SGHTA and FQGNSA. CDR3 residues: CASSLGLKRGGETQYF. Here the CDR3 DNA reads TGTGCCAGCAGCTTAGGGCTGAAGAGGGGGGGAGAGACCCAGTACTTC.

The chain employs TRBV4-3 and TRBJ2-1, with TRBD1 matching 10 bases. The CDR3 consists of 17 residues. V trimming: 4 bases; J trimming: 2 bases; junction bases outside the gene matches: 8. The germline V gene encodes CDR1 LGHNA and CDR2 YSLEER. Here the CDR3 DNA reads TGCGCCAGCAGCCGCCTCCGGGACAGGGGTCCCTACAATGAGCAGTTCTTC. It yields the protein CASSRLRDRGPYNEQFF.

This clonotype was observed a handful of times. The chain recombines TRBV6-5 with TRBJ2-3, with TRBD1 matching over 8 bases. V gave up 8 bases and J gave up 4 bases; unmatched junction bases: 5. Germline V lookup: CDR1 MNHEY, CDR2 SVGAGI. The CDR3 covers 13 residues. The DNA for the CDR3 is TGTGCCAGCCGACAGGGGAGAGCAGATACGCAGTATTTT. Its protein is CASRQGRADTQYF.

This chain joins TRBV10-3 and TRBJ1-1; D may be TRBD1 (5 bases). V was trimmed by 6 bases and J by 2 bases, leaving 16 bases between them. The CDR3 extends over 15 amino acids. Per germline, CDR1 ENHRY and CDR2 SYGVKD. The CDR3 here is CAIRGTEGPNTEAFF. In nucleotides, the CDR3 is TGTGCCATCAGGGGGACGGAAGGACCAAACACTGAAGCTTTCTTT.